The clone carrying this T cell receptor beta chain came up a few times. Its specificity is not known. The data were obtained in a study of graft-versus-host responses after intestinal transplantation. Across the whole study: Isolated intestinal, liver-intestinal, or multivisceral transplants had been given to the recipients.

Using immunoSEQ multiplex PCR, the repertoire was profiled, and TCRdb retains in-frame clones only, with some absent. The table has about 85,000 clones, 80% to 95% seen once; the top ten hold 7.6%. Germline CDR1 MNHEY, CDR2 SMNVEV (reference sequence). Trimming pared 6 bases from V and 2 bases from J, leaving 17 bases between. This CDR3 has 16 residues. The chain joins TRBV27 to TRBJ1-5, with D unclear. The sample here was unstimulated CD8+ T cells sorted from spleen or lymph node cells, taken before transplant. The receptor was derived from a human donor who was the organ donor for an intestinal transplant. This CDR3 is CASREGLGNGNQPQHF. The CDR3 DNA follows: TGTGCCAGCAGAGAAGGCCTGGGAAATGGCAATCAGCCCCAGCATTTT.